This T cell receptor (beta chain) is drawn from a study of CD8+ T cells in alopecia areata. The CDR3 contains 15 residues. V lost 1 base, J lost 4 bases, and 14 bases lay in between. Germline V gene lookup returns CDR1 SQVTM and CDR2 ANQGSEA. Extracted from the samples, RNA was reverse transcribed into cDNA to serve as the sequencing template. The repertoire was sequenced with immunoSEQ multiplex PCR; TCRdb's copy has only in-frame clones and lacks some. The sample holds about 190,000 clones, under 80% seen once. Treatment defined: oral pan-JAK inhibitor, 5-10 mg twice daily. Here the sequenced sample was CD4+ T cells sorted from blood, taken at approximately week 49, from a patient treated with tofacitinib. The sequence derives from a human donor with alopecia areata. This rearrangement joins TRBV29-1 to TRBJ2-1, with TRBD2 as a possible D gene (6 bases). CDR3 sequence (DNA): TGCAGCGTTGAAGCGCGGGGAGTCCTTTACAATGAGCAGTTCTTC. Protein sequence: CSVEARGVLYNEQFF.